This T cell receptor (beta chain) originates from a study of beta chain features in type 1 diabetes. Study-wide results and caveats: All four CD4+ subsets of Type 1 diabetes patients contained TCRB CDR3s that were moderately but significantly shorter.

Remarks on this clone: Its antigen is undetermined.

Expressed TCRB transcripts were sequenced because the entire RNA isolate underwent reverse transcription. Repertoires were generated with immunoSEQ multiplex PCR, while TCRdb's copy carries only in-frame clones and drops some. Of around 650,000 clones in the sample, around 12% were seen once. The CDR3 length is 15 residues. Germline CDR1 is SGHNT and CDR2 is YYREEE (reference sequence). J lost 6 bases, V lost 0 bases, and 3 bases had no gene match. Specimen: naive CD4+ T cells from blood. The chain is built from TRBV5-4 and TRBJ2-2, with 9 bases lining up with TRBD2. The sequence was collected from a man aged 25 to 45 with type 1 diabetes. The CDR3 nucleotides are TGTGCCAGCAGCTTGGGGACTAGCGTAGCCGGGGAGCTGTTTTTT. Protein sequence: CASSLGTSVAGELFF.